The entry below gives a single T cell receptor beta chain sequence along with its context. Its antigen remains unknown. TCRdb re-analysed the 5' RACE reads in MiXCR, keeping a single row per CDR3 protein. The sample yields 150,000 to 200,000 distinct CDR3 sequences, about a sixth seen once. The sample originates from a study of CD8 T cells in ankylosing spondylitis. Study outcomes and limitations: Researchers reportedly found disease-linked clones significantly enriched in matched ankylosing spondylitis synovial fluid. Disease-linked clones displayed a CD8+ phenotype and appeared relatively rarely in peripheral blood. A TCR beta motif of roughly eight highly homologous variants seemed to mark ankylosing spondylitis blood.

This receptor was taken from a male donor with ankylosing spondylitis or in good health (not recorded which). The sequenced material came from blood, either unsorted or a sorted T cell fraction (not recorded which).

This CDR3 is CASSLEGVLGYNYEQYF. DNA for the CDR3: TGCGCCAGCAGCTTGGAAGGAGTTTTGGGGTACAACTACGAGCAGTACTTC. This rearrangement joins TRBV5-1 to TRBJ2-7; D ambiguous. The CDR3 sequence is 17 residues long. Trimming removed 0 bases from V and 3 bases from J, with 19 bases in between. Germline V gene sequence: CDR1 SGHRS, CDR2 YFSETQ.